Presented here are 18 T cell receptor beta chains from one specimen sequenced in a study of cytomegalovirus exposure and HLA in healthy donors. Primers for the PCR totalled 60 Vbeta and 13 Jbeta. The protocol was immunoSEQ multiplex PCR, while the TCRdb copy is restricted to in-frame clones and leaves out a portion. The table includes approximately 170,000 clones, over 65% detected once. The sequenced material came from PBMCs. Receptors were obtained from a woman between 40 and 50 years old in good health and CMV-seropositive.

There are a few counts of this clone. This chain connects TRBV4-3 to TRBJ1-1; 10 bases align to TRBD1. Germline trimming cut 0 bases from V and 4 bases from J; bases unmatched to any gene: 2. The CDR3 is made up of 15 amino acids. The germline CDR1 and CDR2 sequences are LGHNA and YSLEER. The CDR3 sequence is CASSQDRTGGTEAFF. The CDR3, as DNA: TGCGCCAGCAGCCAAGACAGGACAGGGGGCACTGAAGCTTTCTTT.

The chain combines TRBV27 with TRBJ1-1; 7 nucleotides align to TRBD1. Germline values: CDR1 MNHEY, CDR2 SMNVEV (reference sequence). There are 18 residues in the CDR3. The J segment lost 0 bases and the V segment lost 3 bases, leaving 13 bases of the junction unmatched. CDR3 sequence reads: CASSLEGAGGTVNTEAFF. CDR3 nucleotides: TGTGCCAGCAGTTTGGAGGGGGCCGGTGGGACGGTGAACACTGAAGCTTTCTTT.

The J gene is TRBJ1-1, the V gene TRBV5-1; 9 nucleotides match TRBD1. Per the germline V gene, CDR1 is SGHRS and CDR2 is YFSETQ. This CDR3 comprises 15 residues. Losses at the gene ends were 5 bases for V and 3 bases for J; bases not matched to a gene: 8. This CDR3 is CASRQGAQSDTEAFF. The CDR3 DNA reads as TGCGCCAGCAGACAGGGGGCGCAAAGTGACACTGAAGCTTTCTTT.

This chain connects TRBV21-1 to TRBJ2-7; the table's D call TRBD1 went unverified against the DNA. TRBV21-1 is assigned pseudogene status. The CDR3 has 15 amino acids. The CDR3: CASTLKGGQNYEQYF. In DNA, the CDR3 is TGTGCCAGCACCCTAAAAGGAGGACAGAACTACGAGCAGTACTTC.

The chain links TRBV9 to TRBJ2-2, with 7 bases matching TRBD2. This CDR3 has 16 residues. Trimming cost V 0 bases and J 7 bases; bases outside gene matches: 9. Germline V gives CDR1 SGDLS, CDR2 YYNGEE. CDR3 coding DNA: TGTGCCAGCAGCGTAGGACGGGGGAGGGCCCTCGGGGAGCTGTTTTTT. It is translated as CASSVGRGRALGELFF.

V gene TRBV9 combines with J gene TRBJ1-1, with a possible D match to TRBD1 (5 bases). Looked up from germline, CDR1 is SGDLS and CDR2 is YYNGEE. The CDR3 consists of 15 residues. Trimming removed 5 bases from V and 1 base from J, with 15 bases in between. CDR3 amino acids: CASSSLPGQNTEAFF. The CDR3 region has the DNA TGTGCCAGCAGTAGCCTACCAGGACAGAACACTGAAGCTTTCTTT.

The genes are TRBV9 and TRBJ2-2, with 9 bases lining up with TRBD1. With V trimmed by 3 bases and J by 7 bases, 10 bases remained unmatched. This CDR3 has 16 amino acids. Germline CDR1 is SGDLS and CDR2 is YYNGEE. CDR3 coding DNA: TGTGCCAGCAGCGAACTCCGGGACAGGGATCGCGGGGAGCTGTTTTTT. This sequence encodes CASSELRDRDRGELFF.

The chain joins TRBV5-1 to TRBJ2-1, with TRBD2 matching over 9 bases. This CDR3 region has 14 residues. V trimming: 7 bases; J trimming: 3 bases; junction bases outside the gene matches: 5. From germline, CDR1 is SGHRS and CDR2 YFSETQ. The CDR3 coding sequence is TGCGCCAGCTCAGCGGGGGGAATCTACAATGAGCAGTTCTTC. This gives the protein CASSAGGIYNEQFF.

This rearrangement joins TRBV4-3 to TRBJ1-4; the D gene is possibly TRBD1 (6 bases). Trimming cost V 4 bases and J 5 bases, with 8 bases left between them. This CDR3 contains 13 residues. CDR1 is LGHNA, CDR2 YSLEER, per germline. CDR3 in amino acids: CASSPQGNEKLFF. The DNA of the CDR3 is TGCGCCAGCAGCCCACAGGGAAATGAAAAACTGTTTTTT.

The chain uses TRBV2 and TRBJ2-1, with 7 bases fitting TRBD2. V was pared by 7 bases and J by 9 bases, with 3 bases of the junction left unmatched. Germline V gives CDR1 SNHLY, CDR2 FYNNEI. The CDR3 is 11 amino acids. As DNA, the CDR3 is TGTGCCAGCACTTTAGCGGGTGAGCAGTTCTTC. Its translation is CASTLAGEQFF.

The CDR3 loop reads CASSQEYSNQPQHF. As DNA, the CDR3 is TGCGCCAGCAGCCAAGAGTATAGCAATCAGCCCCAGCATTTT. The J gene is TRBJ1-5, the V gene TRBV4-3; D is unresolved. This CDR3 spans 14 amino acids. The germline gives CDR1 LGHNA, CDR2 YSLEER. The V end lost 0 bases, the J end lost 0 bases, and 3 bases lay between the germline ends.

The V and J genes are TRBV19 and TRBJ1-1, with a possible D match to TRBD1 (5 bases). The germline V and J ends were trimmed by 3 bases and 3 bases, with 17 bases remaining between them. Germline CDR1 reads LNHDA; CDR2 reads SQIVND (reference sequence). This CDR3 has 16 residues. CDR3 region: CASSIGLQGLDTEAFF. The CDR3, as DNA: TGTGCCAGTAGTATCGGCCTCCAGGGTTTAGACACTGAAGCTTTCTTT.

The chain has TRBV6-5 and TRBJ1-6, with D tentatively TRBD1 (6 bases). The germline V gene has CDR1 MNHEY and CDR2 SVGAGI. This CDR3 comprises 16 residues. V lost 2 bases and J lost 7, with 15 bases in between. As DNA, the CDR3 is TGTGCCAGCAGTTACGATTCTGGACAGCGAAATTCACCCCTCCACTTT. Amino acid sequence: CASSYDSGQRNSPLHF.

This clone was counted between two and nine times. The rearrangement uses TRBV4-3 and TRBJ2-3; possible D gene TRBD2, 5 bases. The CDR3 contains 16 residues. Trimming cost V 0 bases and J 1 base, with 11 bases left between them. CDR1 and CDR2 (germline): LGHNA, YSLEER. The CDR3 DNA sequence: TGCGCCAGCAGCCAAGATAGGCTAGCCCGCACAGATACGCAGTATTTT. Translated, it gives CASSQDRLARTDTQYF.

The rearrangement links TRBV7-2 to TRBJ2-7; 10 positions match TRBD2. V shed 5 bases, J shed 3 bases, and the junction held 10 bases outside the gene matches. CDR1 and CDR2 (germline): SGHTA, FQGNSA. The CDR3 has 16 residues. CDR3 protein: CASSPTLAGGRYEQYF. The CDR3 DNA sequence: TGTGCCAGCAGCCCTACGTTAGCGGGAGGTCGCTACGAGCAGTACTTC.

The chain links TRBV5-4 to TRBJ2-5, with 10 bases matching TRBD1. Germline CDR1 reads SGHNT; CDR2 reads YYREEE (reference sequence). CDR3 length: 14 residues. V lost 4 bases and J lost 2; bases outside the gene matches: 2. The CDR3 spells CASSRQGAQETQYF. The CDR3 bases are TGTGCCAGCAGCCGACAGGGGGCTCAAGAGACCCAGTACTTC.

The DNA of the CDR3 is TGCGCCAGCAGGTATGGGACAGGCGGCGAGACCCAGTACTTC. This encodes CASRYGTGGETQYF. The chain combines TRBV5-1 with TRBJ2-5, with 8 bases identical to TRBD1. V dropped 5 bases and J dropped 5; count of bases not matched to a gene: 8. The CDR3 consists of 14 residues. Germline V lookup: CDR1 SGHRS, CDR2 YFSETQ.

This clone was seen a handful of times. The chain recombines TRBV4-1 with TRBJ1-5; the D gene is possibly TRBD1 (6 bases). V lost 5 bases and J 2 bases, leaving 10 bases between the germline ends. Germline V gene data show CDR1 as MGHRA and CDR2 as YSYEKL. This CDR3 is 14 amino acids long. This CDR3 reads CASSDRLRNQPQHF. The CDR3 bases are TGCGCCAGCAGCGACAGGTTACGCAATCAGCCCCAGCATTTT.